The sequence of this T cell receptor beta chain was determined in a study of CXCR3-negative and CXCR3-positive naive CD8 T cells. Study-level information: A total of 130 million or so TRB reads was generated, with about 1.5 +/- 0.3 million per library. Findings and limits, study-wide: More hydrophobic TRB CDR3s were found in CXCR3-positive naive cells than in CXCR3-negative naive cells. Post-cryopreservation CXCR3 expression was partly diminished, and the bulk of assays employed fresh PBMCs. Unlike memory cells, which differed, naive CXCR3-negative and CXCR3-positive cells had similar TRBV-TRBJ usage.

The libraries of TRB cDNA were constructed through 5' RACE using UMI labels. TCRdb reprocessed the 5' RACE reads; each CDR3 protein has one entry and no DNA is given. This specimen shows some 130,000 distinct CDR3 sequences; the ten leading clones hold about 0.44%. Germline CDR1 and CDR2: SNHLY and FYNNEI. This CDR3 has 15 amino acids. With regard to this clonotype: Its antigen remains unidentified.

The receptor was derived from a human donor in good health. Some clones in this sample may be carry-over from other donors' samples. Material: naive CXCR3- CD8+ T cells from blood. Documented subset: CD45RO-CCR7+CD27+CD95- naive CD8+ T cells lacking CXCR3 (TNR3-). The gene calls are TRBV2 and TRBJ2-1; TCRdb reports TRBD2, a call that lacks DNA to check it against. CDR3 protein: CASAYRALVLDEQFF.